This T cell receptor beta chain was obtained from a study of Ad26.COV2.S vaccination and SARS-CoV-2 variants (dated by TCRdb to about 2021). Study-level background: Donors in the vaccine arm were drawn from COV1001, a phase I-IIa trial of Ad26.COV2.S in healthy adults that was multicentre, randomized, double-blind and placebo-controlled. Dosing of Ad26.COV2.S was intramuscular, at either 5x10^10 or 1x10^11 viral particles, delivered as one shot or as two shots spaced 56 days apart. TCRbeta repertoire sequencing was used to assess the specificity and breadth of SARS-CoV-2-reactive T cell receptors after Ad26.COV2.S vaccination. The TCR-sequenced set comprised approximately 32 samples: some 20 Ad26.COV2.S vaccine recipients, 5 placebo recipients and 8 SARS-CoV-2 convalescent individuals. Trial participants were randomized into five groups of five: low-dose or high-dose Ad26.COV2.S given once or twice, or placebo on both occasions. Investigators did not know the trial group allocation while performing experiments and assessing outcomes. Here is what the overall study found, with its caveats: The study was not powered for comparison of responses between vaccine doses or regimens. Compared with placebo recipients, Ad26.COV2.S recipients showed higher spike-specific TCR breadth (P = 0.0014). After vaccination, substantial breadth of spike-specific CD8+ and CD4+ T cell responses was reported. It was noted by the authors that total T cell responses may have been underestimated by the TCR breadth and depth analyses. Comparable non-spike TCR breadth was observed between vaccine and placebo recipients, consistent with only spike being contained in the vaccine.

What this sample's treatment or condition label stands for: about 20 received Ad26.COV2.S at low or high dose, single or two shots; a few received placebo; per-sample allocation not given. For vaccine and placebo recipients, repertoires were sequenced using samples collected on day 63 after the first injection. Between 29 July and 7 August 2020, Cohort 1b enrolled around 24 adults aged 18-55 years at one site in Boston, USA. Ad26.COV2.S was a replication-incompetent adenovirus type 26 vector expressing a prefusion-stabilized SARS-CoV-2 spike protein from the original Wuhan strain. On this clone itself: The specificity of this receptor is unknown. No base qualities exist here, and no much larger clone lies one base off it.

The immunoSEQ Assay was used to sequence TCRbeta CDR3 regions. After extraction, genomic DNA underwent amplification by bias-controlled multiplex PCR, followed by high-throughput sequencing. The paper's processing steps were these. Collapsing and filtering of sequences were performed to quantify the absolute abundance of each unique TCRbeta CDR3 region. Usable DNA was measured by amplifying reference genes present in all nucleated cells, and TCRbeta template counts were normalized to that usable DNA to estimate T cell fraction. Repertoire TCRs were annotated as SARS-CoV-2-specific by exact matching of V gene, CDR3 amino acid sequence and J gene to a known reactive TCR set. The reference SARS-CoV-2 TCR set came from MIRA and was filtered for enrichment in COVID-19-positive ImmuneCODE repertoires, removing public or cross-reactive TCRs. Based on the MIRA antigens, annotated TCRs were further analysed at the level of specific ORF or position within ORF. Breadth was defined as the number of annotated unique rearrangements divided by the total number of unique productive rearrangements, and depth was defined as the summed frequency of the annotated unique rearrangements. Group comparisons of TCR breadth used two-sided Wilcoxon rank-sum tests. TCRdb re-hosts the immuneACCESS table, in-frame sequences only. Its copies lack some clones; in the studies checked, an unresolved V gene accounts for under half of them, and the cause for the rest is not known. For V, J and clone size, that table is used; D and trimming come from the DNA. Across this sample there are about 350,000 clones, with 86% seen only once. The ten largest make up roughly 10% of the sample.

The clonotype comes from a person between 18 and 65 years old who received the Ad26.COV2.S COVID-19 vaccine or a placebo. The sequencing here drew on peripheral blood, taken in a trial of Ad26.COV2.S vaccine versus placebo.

The CDR3 region: CASSSALISGNTIYF. The bases read TGTGCCAGCAGTTCCGCCCTGATCTCTGGAAACACCATATATTTT. Recombination connected TRBV28 to TRBJ1-3, with the identity of the D gene unclear. The germline ends are 10 bases apart after V is trimmed by 4 bases and J by 0 bases. Taken from the germline V gene, the CDR1 and CDR2 loops are MDHEN and SYDVKM. Its CDR3 holds 15 amino acids, cysteine through phenylalanine. Only the CDR3 DNA is retained, 45 bases long and in frame from the first base.